These T cell receptor beta chains were read from a single sample in a study of T cell changes during pregnancy in multiple sclerosis. Generated by immunoSEQ multiplex PCR, the TCRdb table keeps only in-frame clones and is missing some. The sample lists around 75,000 clones, roughly 94% occurring once. The starting material was CD4+ T cells from peripheral blood mononuclear cells, obtained after pregnancy. Source of these receptors: a female donor with multiple sclerosis, enrolled in a pregnancy study. Each CDR3 is given with its conserved first and last residue. Fields, in order: J gene, D gene, clone size, V gene, CDR3 protein, CDR3 DNA. D genes are given only for firm matches. Not all rows give a size; the values are once, few, many and, for expanded clones, a class.

J: TRBJ2-2; D: TRBD2; size: once; V: TRBV5-1; CDR3: CASSRTVASGSTGELFF; DNA: TGCGCCAGCAGCCGGACGGTGGCTAGCGGTAGCACCGGGGAGCTGTTTTTT
J: TRBJ1-5; D: TRBD1; size: -; V: TRBV10-1; CDR3: CASTSGTGPNQPQHF; DNA: TGCGCCAGCACATCCGGGACAGGGCCCAATCAGCCCCAGCATTTT
J: TRBJ2-7; D: -; size: -; V: TRBV30; CDR3: CAGVSGYEQYF; DNA: TGTGCCGGCGTGTCGGGCTACGAGCAGTACTTC
J: TRBJ2-3; D: TRBD2; size: -; V: TRBV13; CDR3: CASSLGTSGVTDTQYF; DNA: TGTGCCAGCAGCTTAGGGACTAGCGGGGTCACAGATACGCAGTATTTT
J: TRBJ2-1; D: -; size: -; V: TRBV7-9; CDR3: CASSLPRHRNNEQFF; DNA: TGTGCCAGCAGCTTGCCGCGTCACAGGAACAATGAGCAGTTCTTC
J: TRBJ2-2; D: TRBD2; size: -; V: TRBV10-3; CDR3: CAISGPPGLASGELFF; DNA: TGTGCCATCAGTGGACCACCGGGACTAGCGTCCGGGGAGCTGTTTTTT
J: TRBJ1-4; D: -; size: -; V: TRBV2; CDR3: CASWARTSVNEKLFF; DNA: TGTGCCAGTTGGGCGCGGACTTCAGTTAATGAAAAACTGTTTTTT
J: TRBJ2-1; D: TRBD2; size: -; V: TRBV28; CDR3: CASSPLAGPYNEQFF; DNA: TGTGCCAGCAGTCCCCTAGCGGGCCCCTACAATGAGCAGTTCTTC
J: TRBJ1-1; D: TRBD1; size: -; V: TRBV5-1; CDR3: CASSFLGLENRGTEAFF; DNA: TGCGCCAGCAGCTTCTTGGGCCTTGAGAACAGGGGAACTGAAGCTTTCTTT
J: TRBJ2-3; D: TRBD2; size: -; V: TRBV9; CDR3: CASSVGGLAGGGDTQYF; DNA: TGTGCCAGCAGCGTAGGTGGGCTAGCGGGAGGTGGAGATACGCAGTATTTT
J: TRBJ2-5; D: -; size: -; V: TRBV5-6; CDR3: CASSFLQGTRETQYF; DNA: TGTGCCAGCAGCTTTCTTCAGGGAACGAGAGAGACCCAGTACTTC
J: TRBJ1-3; D: TRBD1; size: -; V: TRBV27; CDR3: CASSQGTGYGNTIYF; DNA: TGTGCCAGCAGTCAAGGGACAGGTTATGGAAACACCATATATTTT
J: TRBJ2-2; D: -; size: -; V: TRBV7-6; CDR3: CASSSQGRTGELFF; DNA: TGTGCCAGCAGCTCACAGGGTCGAACCGGGGAGCTGTTTTTT
J: TRBJ1-1; D: -; size: -; V: TRBV4-3; CDR3: CASSQDAQGRDTEAFF; DNA: TGCGCCAGCAGCCAAGATGCACAGGGCCGAGACACTGAAGCTTTCTTT
J: TRBJ2-1; D: -; size: -; V: TRBV11-2; CDR3: CASSTDGHPDNEQFF; DNA: TGTGCCAGCAGCACAGACGGACATCCAGACAATGAGCAGTTCTTC
J: TRBJ2-7; D: TRBD2; size: -; V: TRBV6-5; CDR3: CASSKLAGVPEQYF; DNA: TGTGCCAGCAGTAAACTAGCGGGAGTACCCGAGCAGTACTTC
J: TRBJ1-5; D: -; size: once; V: TRBV15; CDR3: CATSRDARGNQPQHF; DNA: TGTGCCACCAGCAGAGATGCACGCGGCAATCAGCCCCAGCATTTT
J: TRBJ1-1; D: TRBD1; size: -; V: TRBV18; CDR3: CASSSAGQPNTEAFF; DNA: TGTGCCAGCTCATCCGCGGGACAGCCGAACACTGAAGCTTTCTTT
J: TRBJ2-7; D: -; size: -; V: TRBV5-5; CDR3: CASSPGRNYEQYF; DNA: TGTGCCAGCAGCCCTGGCAGGAACTACGAGCAGTACTTC
J: TRBJ2-7; D: TRBD2; size: once; V: TRBV4-2; CDR3: CASSQVLGTSGRAYEQYF; DNA: TGTGCCAGCAGCCAAGTCTTGGGGACTAGCGGGAGGGCCTACGAGCAGTACTTC
J: TRBJ2-7; D: -; size: -; V: TRBV27; CDR3: CASSFQSYEQYF; DNA: TGTGCCAGCAGTTTCCAGTCCTACGAGCAGTACTTC
J: TRBJ2-1; D: TRBD2; size: -; V: TRBV19; CDR3: CASSYLAGPYNEQFF; DNA: TGTGCCAGTAGTTACCTAGCGGGGCCCTACAATGAGCAGTTCTTC